The 26 T cell receptor beta chains given below trace back to one sample, sequenced in a study of T cell responses to AZD1222 COVID-19 vaccine. The assay was immunoSEQ multiplex PCR, and TCRdb's table has in-frame clones only and misses some. The table includes 100,000 or so clones, roughly nine tenths detected once. Sequences were derived from peripheral blood, sampled on day 0 of AZD1222 vaccination. The source of these receptors is an adult in good health.

This clone was seen only a few times. The chain recombines TRBV11-3 with TRBJ1-4; no definite D call. V gave up 8 bases and J gave up 3 bases, with 10 bases separating them. Germline V gene sequence: CDR1 SGHNT, CDR2 YENEEA. The CDR3 has 13 residues. CDR3 sequence (DNA): TGTGCCAGCGGCCTGGGCCCTAATGAAAAACTGTTTTTT. Protein: CASGLGPNEKLFF.

The chain links TRBV19 to TRBJ2-7, with D perhaps TRBD1 (6 bases). V dropped 5 bases and J dropped 5 bases, with 10 bases sitting between them. CDR1 and CDR2 from the germline V gene are LNHDA and SQIVND (reference sequence). CDR3 length: 12 residues. CDR3 residues: CASSPAGDEQYF. The CDR3 DNA is TGTGCCAGTAGTCCGGCAGGGGACGAGCAGTACTTC. Combining the CDR3 with reference TRBV19 and TRBJ2-7 gives the whole variable domain DGGITQSPKYLFRKEGQNVTLSCEQNLNHDAMYWYRQDPGQGLRLIYYSQIVNDFQKGDIAEGYSVSREKKESFPLTVTSAQKNPTAFYLCASSPAGDEQYFGPGTRLTVT.

J is TRBJ1-3 and V is TRBV6-5; D perhaps matches TRBD1 (5 bases). Germline CDR1 MNHEY, CDR2 SVGAGI. This CDR3 spans 15 amino acids. The V end lost 2 bases, the J end lost 0 bases, and 8 bases lay between the germline ends. In DNA, the CDR3 is TGTGCCAGCAGTTACGGGGCATTCTCTGGAAACACCATATATTTT. Protein product: CASSYGAFSGNTIYF.

This rearrangement joins TRBV28 to TRBJ2-7, with D unclear. The CDR3 contains 12 residues. Trimming cost V 6 bases and J 6 bases, with 12 bases left between them. CDR1 is MDHEN and CDR2 is SYDVKM in the germline V gene. In DNA, the CDR3 is TGTGCCAGCAGCCAAACCCTCGGCGAGCAGTACTTC. Its protein product is CASSQTLGEQYF.

The genes are TRBV6-1 and TRBJ2-3; 8 bases are shared with TRBD2. Germline values: CDR1 MNHNS, CDR2 SASEGT. The CDR3 length is 14 residues. With 7 bases clipped from V and 2 bases from J, the junction kept 5 bases outside the gene matches. The chain's CDR3 is CASKERGTTDTQYF. The CDR3, as DNA: TGTGCCAGCAAGGAGCGGGGGACCACAGATACGCAGTATTTT.

This chain links TRBV7-3 with TRBJ2-1; 10 bases line up with TRBD2. Germline lookup yields CDR1 SGHTA and CDR2 FQGTGA. V gave up 3 bases and J gave up 2 bases; unmatched junction bases: 1. The CDR3 has 15 residues. The CDR3 region has the DNA TGTGCCAGCAGCTTTCTAGCGGGGGCCTACAATGAGCAGTTCTTC. Translating gives CASSFLAGAYNEQFF.

The CDR3 here is CASSLYPGTANTGELFF. The CDR3, as DNA: TGCGCCAGCAGCCTCTACCCGGGGACCGCGAACACCGGGGAGCTGTTTTTT. The gene calls are TRBV5-1 and TRBJ2-2; D is perhaps TRBD1 or TRBD2 (5 bases each). The CDR3 runs 17 residues. CDR1 SGHRS and CDR2 YFSETQ come from the germline V gene. V was pared by 4 bases and J by 0 bases, with 16 bases between.

The chain joins TRBV7-9 to TRBJ2-1; D is perhaps TRBD2 (6 bases). CDR1 is SEHNR, CDR2 FQNEAQ, per germline (reference sequence). Trimming left V 5 bases short and J 13 bases short, with 15 bases between. The CDR3 has 12 amino acids. The CDR3 loop reads CASSLPLAGQFF. The CDR3 nucleotides are TGTGCCAGCAGCCTTCCCCTTGCGGGACAGTTCTTC.

Written as DNA, the CDR3 is TGTGCCAGCAGAGAGGAGCCGAACACCGGGGAGCTGTTTTTT. Translating gives CASREEPNTGELFF. The chain has TRBV28 and TRBJ2-2; no definite D call. The CDR3 totals 14 residues. V lost 6 bases and J 0 bases, leaving 8 bases between the germline ends. Germline-derived CDR1 and CDR2 are MDHEN and SYDVKM.

This chain links TRBV11-2 with TRBJ2-5, with D unclear. Looked up from germline, CDR1 is SGHAT and CDR2 is FQNNGV. CDR3 length: 16 residues. Trimming pared 4 bases from V and 4 bases from J, leaving 19 bases between. The CDR3 sequence: CASSSRLPADSETQYF. The CDR3 coding sequence is TGTGCCAGCAGCTCCAGACTCCCCGCTGATTCAGAGACCCAGTACTTC.

The chain has TRBV7-9 and TRBJ1-4; 7 nucleotides agree with TRBD1. CDR3 length equals 15 residues. The J segment lost 8 bases and the V segment lost 3 bases, leaving 9 bases of the junction unmatched. Germline CDR1 is SEHNR and CDR2 is FQNEAQ (reference sequence). CDR3 residues: CASSLTGLAGEKLFF. CDR3 sequence (DNA): TGTGCCAGCAGCTTGACAGGGCTTGCGGGAGAAAAACTGTTTTTT.

The rearrangement joins TRBV2 to TRBJ2-2, with D tentatively TRBD1 or TRBD2 (6 bases each). V was trimmed by 6 bases and J by 3 bases, leaving 17 bases between them. Germline CDR1 reads SNHLY; CDR2 reads FYNNEI. This CDR3 has 16 amino acids. CDR3 DNA sequence: TGTGCCAGCAGGTCCAGTAGGGGGGCCTACACCGGGGAGCTGTTTTTT. It translates to CASRSSRGAYTGELFF.

The CDR3 DNA sequence: TGTGCCAGCAGGGAGGTAGAGAACACTGAAGCTTTCTTT. Protein sequence: CASREVENTEAFF. V is TRBV6-4 and J is TRBJ1-1; unclear D gene. Per germline, CDR1 MRHNA and CDR2 SNTAGT. V was clipped by 6 bases and J by 1 base, with 9 bases between them. This CDR3 region has 13 residues.

The chain couples TRBV28 to TRBJ1-1; D is perhaps TRBD1 (6 bases). Germline V lookup: CDR1 MDHEN, CDR2 SYDVKM. The CDR3 is made up of 14 amino acids. The V gene lost 7 bases and the J gene lost 1 base, with 13 bases spanning the gap. CDR3 in DNA: TGTGCCAGCAATCCAATACAGGGGAACACTGAAGCTTTCTTT. It translates to CASNPIQGNTEAFF.

The V and J genes are TRBV11-2 and TRBJ1-4; D perhaps matches TRBD1 (5 bases). CDR1 and CDR2 (germline): SGHAT, FQNNGV. This CDR3 spans 16 amino acids. The ends were cut back, 5 bases at V and 3 bases at J, with 16 bases in the middle. The DNA of the CDR3 is TGTGCCAGCAGCCTCGACGGCGGGGCTCCTAATGAAAAACTGTTTTTT. Amino acid sequence: CASSLDGGAPNEKLFF.

V usage is TRBV5-1 and J usage is TRBJ1-1, with D tentatively TRBD1 (6 bases). Germline V CDR1 and CDR2: SGHRS, YFSETQ. The V end was cut by 2 bases, the J end by 5 bases, with 7 bases between. The CDR3 loop spans 12 amino acids. The CDR3 region has the DNA TGCGCCAGCAGCTTCAGGGGAACTGAAGCTTTCTTT. Translating gives CASSFRGTEAFF.

V gene TRBV5-1 combines with J gene TRBJ2-1, with TRBD1 identical over 9 bases. The CDR3 is 15 amino acids. The V gene end was trimmed by 4 bases and the J gene end by 7 bases; junction bases not matched to a gene: 9. Germline loops: CDR1 SGHRS, CDR2 YFSETQ. The CDR3 DNA follows: TGCGCCAGCAGCCCCGGACAGGGGAGACAGAATGAGCAGTTCTTC. Its protein is CASSPGQGRQNEQFF.

The table lists this clone with a few counts. This sequence joins TRBV21-1 and TRBJ1-2. TRBV21-1 is an annotated pseudogene. The CDR3 is 16 amino acids. The DNA for the CDR3 is TGTGCCAGCAGCCCCGGACTGATTCTTTACTTCTATGGCTACACCTTC. It translates to CASSPGLILYFYGYTF.

The genes are TRBV19 and TRBJ1-3; D not certain. The CDR3 is made up of 15 amino acids. The germline V and J ends were trimmed by 2 bases and 4 bases, with 12 bases remaining between them. Germline assignment: CDR1 LNHDA and CDR2 SQIVND (reference sequence). The CDR3 DNA sequence: TGTGCCAGTAGTATACCGGGTCCGGCCGGAAACACCATATATTTT. It translates to CASSIPGPAGNTIYF.

Only one count was recorded for this clone. V usage is TRBV5-1 and J usage is TRBJ2-3, with a possible D match to TRBD1 (6 bases). Germline lookup yields CDR1 SGHRS and CDR2 YFSETQ. The CDR3 length is 14 residues. Trimming removed 4 bases at V and 2 bases at J, with 11 bases between. This chain's CDR3 is CASSPGQNTDTQYF. CDR3 DNA: TGCGCCAGCAGCCCCGGACAGAACACAGATACGCAGTATTTT.

The rearrangement links TRBV10-2 to TRBJ2-5; 10 nucleotides line up with TRBD1. This CDR3 contains 15 residues. CDR1 and CDR2 from the germline V gene are WSHSY and SAAADI. With V trimmed by 6 bases and J by 4 bases, 8 bases remained unmatched. The CDR3 sequence: CASRIPGQGRETQYF. The CDR3, as DNA: TGCGCCAGCAGGATACCGGGACAGGGGCGAGAGACCCAGTACTTC.

The J gene is TRBJ1-5, the V gene TRBV7-8, with D possibly being TRBD1 (5 bases). Per the germline V gene, CDR1 is SGHVS and CDR2 is FQNEAQ. V lost 1 base and J 5 bases, leaving 21 bases between the germline ends. This CDR3 region has 18 residues. CDR3 amino acids: CASSLVPRGVWDDQPQHF. CDR3 coding DNA: TGTGCCAGCAGCTTAGTCCCACGCGGTGTTTGGGACGATCAGCCCCAGCATTTT.

As regards this clone: Distinct nucleotide sequences in the sample also encode this CDR3. The V call is TRBV6-5, the J call TRBJ1-4, with D unresolved. The CDR3 covers 11 residues. V gave up 8 bases and J gave up 4 bases, with 5 bases separating them. The germline gives CDR1 MNHEY, CDR2 SVGAGI. CDR3 sequence reads: CASGFNEKLFF. In DNA form, the CDR3 reads TGTGCCAGCGGTTTTAATGAAAAACTGTTTTTT.

The chain combines TRBV3-1 (or the pseudogene TRBV3-2) with TRBJ1-3; no firm D call. This CDR3 contains 16 residues. Germline assignment: CDR1 LGHDT and CDR2 YNNKEL (reference sequence). V gave up 4 bases and J gave up 0 bases, with 13 bases separating them. DNA of the CDR3: TGTGCCAGCAGCCCAAGGTGGTACGGCTCTGGAAACACCATATATTTT. Protein sequence: CASSPRWYGSGNTIYF.

This clone was seen just once. V and J are TRBV28 and TRBJ2-2; maybe TRBD1 (6 bases). Germline-derived CDR1 and CDR2 are MDHEN and SYDVKM. This CDR3 has 16 amino acids. The V end was cut by 2 bases, the J end by 3 bases, with 13 bases between. CDR3 sequence reads: CASSLPKGVYTGELFF. CDR3 in DNA: TGTGCCAGCAGTTTACCAAAGGGGGTATACACCGGGGAGCTGTTTTTT.

The J gene is TRBJ1-5, the V gene TRBV10-3; 9 nucleotides match TRBD1. Germline trimming cut 0 bases from V and 3 bases from J; bases unmatched to any gene: 6. This CDR3 region has 17 residues. The V gene's germline CDR1 is ENHRY and CDR2 SYGVKD. The DNA for the CDR3 is TGTGCCATCAGTGAGTCGGGACAGGGTTTTGACAATCAGCCCCAGCATTTT. It translates to CAISESGQGFDNQPQHF.